The rows below give T cell receptor beta chains drawn from one sample of a study of blood T cells in healthy people across ages. TCRdb called the 5' RACE reads again in MiXCR, with one record for every CDR3 protein. Here the sample spans 650,000 to 800,000 distinct CDR3 sequences, roughly 44% being singletons. What was sequenced was blood. The source of these receptors is a man between 60 and 75 years old in good health. CDR3s include the opening cysteine and the closing phenylalanine or tryptophan. A D gene is named only where the DNA matches it firmly. Clone size appears in some rows only: once, few, many, or a class for an expanded clone.

>few|TRBJ2-3|NA|TRBV7-9
TGTGCCAGCAGCCCTCCGGGACTGAGCACAGATACGCAGTATTTT
CASSPPGLSTDTQYF
>NA|TRBJ1-2|NA|TRBV15
TGTGCCACCAGCAGAGACAGGGTGGATGGCTACACCTTC
CATSRDRVDGYTF
>few|TRBJ2-7|NA|TRBV28
TGTGCCAGCAGTCTGAGACGGTACGAGCAGTACTTC
CASSLRRYEQYF
>NA|TRBJ1-4|NA|TRBV6-6
TGTGCCAGCAGTTACTCCGAGGCGAAGGAACTGTTTTTT
CASSYSEAKELFF
>few|TRBJ1-5|NA|TRBV20-1
TGCAGTGCTAGCCAGGGAAGTATTCTCCAGCATTTT
CSASQGSILQHF
>NA|TRBJ2-1|TRBD2|TRBV9
TGTGCCAGCAGCAAAAGACTAGCGGGGACTTCCTACAATGAGCAGTTCTTC
CASSKRLAGTSYNEQFF
>NA|TRBJ1-5|NA|TRBV20-1
TGCAGTGCTAGTCTACAGGGCGATCAGCCCCAGCATTTT
CSASLQGDQPQHF
>NA|TRBJ2-2|NA|TRBV5-1
TGCGCCAGCAGCTTGGTTGCGAGAAACACCGGGGAGCTGTTTTTT
CASSLVARNTGELFF
>NA|TRBJ2-5|TRBD2|TRBV12-5
TGTGCTAGCGGTAGCGGGGGGTCTTGGGGGGCAGAGACCCAGTACTTC
CASGSGGSWGAETQYF
>few|TRBJ2-1|NA|TRBV18
TGTGCCAGCTCCCCGACTAGATACAATGAGCAGTTCTTC
CASSPTRYNEQFF
>few|TRBJ2-5|NA|TRBV10-3
TGTGCCATCAGTGATGGTCTTAAAGAGACCCAGTACTTC
CAISDGLKETQYF
>NA|TRBJ2-5|NA|TRBV20-1
TGCAGTCTTATCCGGGGGACCCAAGAGACCCAGTACTTC
CSLIRGTQETQYF
>few|TRBJ1-1|NA|TRBV20-1
TGCAGTGCTACCAAGAACGTCCTGAACACTGAAGCTTTCTTT
CSATKNVLNTEAFF
>once|TRBJ1-2|NA|TRBV28
TGTGCCAGCAAAAGTGCGCCCGGGGTTTATGGCTACACCTTC
CASKSAPGVYGYTF
>NA|TRBJ2-5|TRBD2|TRBV2
TGTGCCAGCAGTGAGGGACTAGCGCCCGGGGACCAGTACTTC
CASSEGLAPGDQYF
>NA|TRBJ2-7|NA|TRBV25-1
TGTGCCAGCAGTGACAGGGGGAGGTACGAGCAGTACTTC
CASSDRGRYEQYF
>NA|TRBJ2-1|NA|TRBV28
TGTGCCAGCAGGGACACCGGCTCCTACGATGAGCAGTTCTTC
CASRDTGSYDEQFF
>NA|TRBJ2-5|NA|TRBV29-1
TGCGGCGTTGCCACAGGAGGCCCCCAGGAGACCCAGTACTTC
CGVATGGPQETQYF
>few|TRBJ2-1|TRBD2|TRBV5-1
TGCGCCAGCGGGGGACTAGGGTACAATGAGCAGTTCTTC
CASGGLGYNEQFF
>NA|TRBJ1-2|NA|TRBV6-2/TRBV6-3
TGTGCCAGCAGTCTTATGACACGCGGCTACACCTTC
CASSLMTRGYTF
>NA|TRBJ2-1|TRBD2|TRBV11-2
TGTGCCAGCAGCTTCACTAGCGGGCCCTACAATGAGCAGTTCTTC
CASSFTSGPYNEQFF
>NA|TRBJ2-5|NA|TRBV11-2
TGTGCCAGCAGCTTAGATTGGGGGCCGGAGACCCAGTACTTC
CASSLDWGPETQYF
>few|TRBJ1-2|NA|TRBV20-1
TGCAGTGCTAATGGGCAGAACTATGGCTACACCTTC
CSANGQNYGYTF
>NA|TRBJ2-7|TRBD2|TRBV7-9
TGTGCCAGCAGCATTGGGCTAGCGGGGATCGACGAGCAGTACTTC
CASSIGLAGIDEQYF